The clone carrying this TCR beta chain was found many times. The assay was immunoSEQ multiplex PCR, and TCRdb's table has in-frame clones only and misses some. This sample yields about 490,000 clones, of which around 85% are seen a single time; about 12% belongs to the top ten. This specimen belongs to a study of shared clonotypes between healthy human individuals. Germline V gene data show CDR1 as MGHRA and CDR2 as YSYEKL. The length of the CDR3 is 14 residues. V shed 1 base and J shed 3 bases, with 9 bases lying between them. Donors were healthy HIV-negative adults without recent acute infections or vaccinations.

V gene TRBV4-1 combines with J gene TRBJ2-5; D perhaps matches TRBD1 (5 bases). This receptor was identified in a woman aged 40 to 55 in good health. Some clones in this sample may be carry-over from other donors' samples. The material sequenced was PBMCs. The CDR3, as DNA: TGCGCCAGCAGCCAAGGATTCAGGGAAGAGACCCAGTACTTC. Translated: CASSQGFREETQYF.